These 11 T cell receptor beta chains were all obtained from the same sample, sequenced in a study of T-cell reconstitution after alpha-beta-depleted transplantation in children. Preparing the TCRbeta library involved the use of unique molecular identifiers. MiXCR, run by TCRdb on the PCR reads, gives a single entry per CDR3 protein. This sample has just over 950,000 distinct CDR3 sequences, with less than 30% found just once. This material consisted of PBMCs, mostly from graft donor cells, taken 360 days after TCRalphabeta/CD19-depleted stem cell transplant. The receptors derive from a boy younger than two who had a stem cell transplant for SCID, so the T cells may come from the graft donor.

The chain has TRBV6-1 and TRBJ2-5, with D perhaps matching TRBD2 (6 bases). The CDR3 has 14 amino acids. The V end was cut by 6 bases, the J end by 2 bases, with 13 bases between. Looked up from germline, CDR1 is MNHNS and CDR2 is SASEGT. The CDR3 protein is CASSPRGKQETQYF. The CDR3 bases are TGTGCCAGCAGCCCACGGGGGAAACAAGAGACCCAGTACTTC.

The chain employs TRBV5-5 and TRBJ2-3; possible D gene TRBD1, 5 bases. This CDR3 region has 15 residues. Trimming removed 4 bases at V and 6 bases at J, with 18 bases between. Germline-derived CDR1 and CDR2 are SGHKS and YYEKEE (reference sequence). This CDR3 is CASSPVQGGWDTQYF. The CDR3 coding sequence is TGTGCCAGCAGCCCCGTGCAGGGTGGATGGGATACGCAGTATTTT.

The chain carries TRBV27 and TRBJ2-1, with TRBD2 identical over 7 bases. After removal of 5 bases from V and 4 bases from J, the junction contained 14 bases not matched to a gene. CDR1 and CDR2 from the germline V gene are MNHEY and SMNVEV (reference sequence). CDR3 length: 17 amino acids. The CDR3 loop is CASSPGRGLADYNEQFF. CDR3 nucleotides: TGTGCCAGCAGTCCAGGGAGGGGTCTAGCAGATTACAATGAGCAGTTCTTC.

This clonotype showed up just a few times. The V gene is TRBV5-1, the J gene TRBJ2-3; a weak D match, TRBD2 (5 bases). Germline CDR1 is SGHRS and CDR2 is YFSETQ. This CDR3 has 15 amino acids. Trimming took 0 bases from V and 6 from J, leaving 14 bases between them. The CDR3 region is CASSLADLPGDTQYF. CDR3 bases: TGCGCCAGCAGCTTGGCAGATTTACCGGGGGATACGCAGTATTTT.

The genes are TRBV5-1 and TRBJ2-3; 8 nucleotides agree with TRBD1. The CDR3 is made up of 16 amino acids. CDR1 is SGHRS, CDR2 YFSETQ, per germline. Germline trimming cut 0 bases from V and 4 bases from J; bases unmatched to any gene: 7. The DNA of the CDR3 is TGCGCCAGCAGCTTGGGGGGCAGGGGGCTTGCAGATACGCAGTATTTT. It encodes CASSLGGRGLADTQYF.

This clonotype was seen a handful of times. The chain uses TRBV12-3 or TRBV12-4 and TRBJ2-3; D is possibly TRBD1 or TRBD2 (5 bases each). V was clipped by 5 bases and J by 1 base, with 19 bases between them. The CDR3 consists of 17 residues. As DNA, the CDR3 is TGTGCCAGCAGTCATCGGGGCGGGTTGCTTCGCACAGATACGCAGTATTTT. It specifies CASSHRGGLLRTDTQYF.

V gene TRBV7-8 combines with J gene TRBJ1-2; D unresolved. The CDR3 has 14 amino acids. Germline V gene data show CDR1 as SGHVS and CDR2 as FQNEAQ. Trimming took off 1 base at V and 6 bases at J, with 12 bases between the two ends. This CDR3 reads CASSLVGPGDGYTF. In DNA, the CDR3 is TGTGCCAGCAGCTTAGTAGGCCCGGGCGATGGCTACACCTTC.

In this sample, this clonotype turned up a few times. This chain links TRBV20-1 with TRBJ2-3; D possibly corresponds to TRBD1 (5 bases). Looked up from germline, CDR1 is DFQATT and CDR2 is SNEGSKA (reference sequence). The V gene lost 7 bases and the J gene lost 0 bases, with 11 bases spanning the gap. CDR3 size: 13 residues. DNA of the CDR3: TGCAGTGGTCGACAGCCTAGCACAGATACGCAGTATTTT. Protein product: CSGRQPSTDTQYF.

V usage is TRBV4-1 and J usage is TRBJ2-5, with D maybe TRBD1 (6 bases). Trimming took off 0 bases at V and 5 bases at J, with 16 bases between the two ends. This CDR3 contains 16 residues. Germline assignment: CDR1 MGHRA and CDR2 YSYEKL. The CDR3 sequence is CASSQDLVFQGETQYF. The CDR3 bases are TGCGCCAGCAGCCAAGATTTAGTCTTTCAGGGGGAGACCCAGTACTTC.

This clonotype was picked up a small number of times. The chain has TRBV27 and TRBJ2-1; D is perhaps TRBD1 (5 bases). Trimming pared 3 bases from V and 9 bases from J, leaving 6 bases between. There are 11 residues in the CDR3. Germline CDR1 is MNHEY and CDR2 is SMNVEV (reference sequence). CDR3 amino acids: CASSFRGEQFF. The CDR3 bases are TGTGCCAGCAGTTTTAGGGGTGAGCAGTTCTTC.

This clonotype showed up just a few times. The chain's CDR3 is CASSHTGLAGELFF. CDR3 coding DNA: TGTGCCAGCAGTCATACAGGTTTGGCCGGGGAGCTGTTTTTT. This chain joins TRBV25-1 and TRBJ2-2; weak D call: TRBD1 (5 bases). The V and J ends lost 5 bases and 6 bases respectively, with 13 bases between them. This CDR3 contains 14 residues. The germline V gene has CDR1 MGHDK and CDR2 SYGVNS.